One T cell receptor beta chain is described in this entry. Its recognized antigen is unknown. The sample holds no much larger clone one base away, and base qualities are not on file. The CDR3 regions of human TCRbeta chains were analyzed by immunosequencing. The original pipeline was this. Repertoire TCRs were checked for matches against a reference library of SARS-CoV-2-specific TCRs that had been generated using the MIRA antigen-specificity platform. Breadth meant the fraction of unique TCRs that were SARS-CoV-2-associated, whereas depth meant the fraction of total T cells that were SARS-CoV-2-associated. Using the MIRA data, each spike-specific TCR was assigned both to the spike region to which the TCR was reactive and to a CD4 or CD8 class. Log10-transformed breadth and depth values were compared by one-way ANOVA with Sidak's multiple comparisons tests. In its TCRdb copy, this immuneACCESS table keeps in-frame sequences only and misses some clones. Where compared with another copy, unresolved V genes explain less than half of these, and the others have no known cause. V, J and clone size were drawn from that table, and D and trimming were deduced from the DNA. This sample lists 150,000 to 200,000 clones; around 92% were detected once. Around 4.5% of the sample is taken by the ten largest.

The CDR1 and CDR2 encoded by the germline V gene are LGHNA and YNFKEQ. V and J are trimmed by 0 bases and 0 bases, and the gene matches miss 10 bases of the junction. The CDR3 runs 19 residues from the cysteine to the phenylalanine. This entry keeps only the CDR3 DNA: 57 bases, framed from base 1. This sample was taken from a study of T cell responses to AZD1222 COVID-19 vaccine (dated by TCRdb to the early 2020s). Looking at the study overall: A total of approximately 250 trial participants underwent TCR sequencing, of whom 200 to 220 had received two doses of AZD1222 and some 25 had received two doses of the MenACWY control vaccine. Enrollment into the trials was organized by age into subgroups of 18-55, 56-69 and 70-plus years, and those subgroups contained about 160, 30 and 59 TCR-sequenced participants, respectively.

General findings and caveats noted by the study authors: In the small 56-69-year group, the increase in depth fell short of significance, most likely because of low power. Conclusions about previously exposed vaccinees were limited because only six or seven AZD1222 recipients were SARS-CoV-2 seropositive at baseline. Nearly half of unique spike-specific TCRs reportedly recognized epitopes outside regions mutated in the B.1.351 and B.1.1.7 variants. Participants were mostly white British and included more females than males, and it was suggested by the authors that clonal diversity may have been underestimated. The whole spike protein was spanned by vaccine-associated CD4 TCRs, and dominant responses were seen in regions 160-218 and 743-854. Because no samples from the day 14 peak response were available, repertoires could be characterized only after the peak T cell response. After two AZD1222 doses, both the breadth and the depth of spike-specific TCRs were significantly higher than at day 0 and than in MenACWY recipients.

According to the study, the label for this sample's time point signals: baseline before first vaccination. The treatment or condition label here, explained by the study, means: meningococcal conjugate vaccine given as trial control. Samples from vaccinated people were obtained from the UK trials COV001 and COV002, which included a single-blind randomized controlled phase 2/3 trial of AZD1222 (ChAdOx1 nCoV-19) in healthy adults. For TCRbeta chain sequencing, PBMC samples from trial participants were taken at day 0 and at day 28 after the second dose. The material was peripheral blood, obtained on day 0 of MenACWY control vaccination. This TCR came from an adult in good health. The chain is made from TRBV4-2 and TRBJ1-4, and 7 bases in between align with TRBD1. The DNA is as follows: TGTGCCAGCAGCCAAGATAGGAGGGACAGAGCAACAACTAATGAAAAACTGTTTTTT. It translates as CASSQDRRDRATTNEKLFF.